The TCR beta chain described here comes from a study of OX40 agonist ivuxolimab in advanced cancers. Study-level information: The patients received agonistic anti-OX40 (CD134) antibody ivuxolimab.

Profiled with immunoSEQ multiplex PCR; TCRdb holds only in-frame clones, not every one. Counted here are 58,000 or so clones, around 83% occurring once; the ten biggest clones make up 0.7%. CDR1 GTSNPN and CDR2 SVGIG come from the germline V gene (reference sequence). The germline V and J ends were trimmed by 8 bases and 4 bases, with 16 bases remaining between them. This CDR3 spans 13 amino acids. Sequencing was performed on CD4+ or CD8+ T cells sorted from blood, taken in a trial of the OX40 agonist ivuxolimab. The receptor was derived from an adult with an advanced solid tumor such as melanoma, head and neck, liver or kidney cancer. The V and J genes are TRBV30 and TRBJ2-3, with D perhaps TRBD2 (7 bases). CDR3 DNA: TGTGCCGCCCTGGGGGCGGGAGCAGATACGCAGTATTTT. It codes for CAALGAGADTQYF. Together with reference TRBV30 and TRBJ2-3, the CDR3 gives the full variable domain: SQTIHQWPATLVQPVGSPLSLECTVEGTSNPNLYWYRQAAGRGLQLLFYSVGIGQISSEVPQNLSASRPQDRQFILSSKKLLLSDSGFYLCAALGAGADTQYFGPGTRLTVL.